One T cell receptor beta chain is described in this entry. What it binds is not known. The data are from a study of OX40 agonist ivuxolimab in advanced cancers. Study-wide points: Averaged across samples, CD8+ T cells carried more expanded clones than CD4+ did. Expanded peripheral T cell antigen specificity was not determined.

V dropped 4 bases and J dropped 2; count of bases not matched to a gene: 4. The CDR3 covers 16 residues. Germline-derived CDR1 and CDR2 are SGHNT and YYREEE (reference sequence). The table came from immunoSEQ multiplex PCR; TCRdb's copy has only in-frame clones and leaves some out. Of 42,000 or so clones in the sample, more than 80% were seen once. The receptor was derived from an adult with an advanced solid tumor such as melanoma, head and neck, liver or kidney cancer. The chain joins TRBV5-4 to TRBJ1-6; TRBD1 matches 9 bases. Sample: CD4+ or CD8+ T cells sorted from blood, taken in a trial of the OX40 agonist ivuxolimab. For the CDR3, the DNA is TGTGCCAGCAGCCGGACAGGGGCAACCTATAATTCACCCCTCCACTTT. It yields the protein CASSRTGATYNSPLHF.